This TCR beta chain was captured by sequencing in a study of metastatic and nonmetastatic thyroid tumors. TCRdb ran MiXCR on the PCR reads. This sample has over 50,000 clones; roughly 30% occur once, and the top ten carry 15%. V was cut by 2 bases and J by 6 bases, with 11 bases left in between. Per germline, CDR1 SGHRS and CDR2 YFSETQ. This CDR3 is 14 amino acids long. Each patient came to thyroid surgery without any prior treatment (of any kind). The sequence derives from a female donor with papillary thyroid cancer or a benign thyroid nodule (not recorded which). Some clones in this sample may be carry-over from other donors' samples. Sequencing input: blood. V usage is TRBV5-1 and J usage is TRBJ2-2, with unresolved D. The CDR3 DNA is TGCGCCAGCAGCTTTTTACGGGTGTCCGGGGAGCTGTTTTTT. This sequence encodes CASSFLRVSGELFF. The full variable domain, completed using reference TRBV5-1 and TRBJ2-2, is KAGVTQTPRYLIKTRGQQVTLSCSPISGHRSVSWYQQTPGQGLQFLFEYFSETQRNKGNFPGRFSGRQFSNSRSEMNVSTLELGDSALYLCASSFLRVSGELFFGEGSRLTVL.